Listed below are T cell receptor beta chains from one sample, sequenced in a study of shared clonotypes between healthy human individuals. This table comes from immunoSEQ multiplex PCR, and its TCRdb copy is limited to in-frame clones, with some not included. The sample has some 470,000 clones; about three quarters are singletons. Input material: PBMCs. The receptors come from a woman in her thirties or forties in good health. Some clones in this sample may be carry-over from other donors' samples. Both conserved end residues are part of each CDR3. The order of the fields is D gene, clone size, V gene, J gene, CDR3 DNA, CDR3 protein. The D gene is left open where the match is weak. Clone sizes are given selectively: once, few, many, or a class where the clone is expanded.

d_call: TRBD1
clone_size: NA
v_call: TRBV7-8
j_call: TRBJ2-2
cdr3_nt: TGTGCCAGCAGCTCGACAGGGTTTGCATCCACCGGGGAGCTGTTTTTT
cdr3_aa: CASSSTGFASTGELFF

d_call: NA
clone_size: many
v_call: TRBV28
j_call: TRBJ2-7
cdr3_nt: TGTGCCAGCAGTTTAACCTACGAGCAGTACTTC
cdr3_aa: CASSLTYEQYF

d_call: NA
clone_size: NA
v_call: TRBV27
j_call: TRBJ2-3
cdr3_nt: TGTGCCAGCAGTCCGGCTGGGGCAGGGGCTAGCACAGATACGCAGTATTTT
cdr3_aa: CASSPAGAGASTDTQYF

d_call: NA
clone_size: NA
v_call: TRBV5-1
j_call: TRBJ2-7
cdr3_nt: TGCGCCAGCAGCTACTGGGGTACCTACGAGCAGTACTTC
cdr3_aa: CASSYWGTYEQYF

d_call: TRBD2
clone_size: NA
v_call: TRBV5-1
j_call: TRBJ2-1
cdr3_nt: TGCGCCAGCAGCTTCGTTCCGGGACTATACAATGAGCAGTTCTTC
cdr3_aa: CASSFVPGLYNEQFF

d_call: NA
clone_size: NA
v_call: TRBV7-4
j_call: TRBJ1-5
cdr3_nt: TGTGCCAGCAGCTTAATACCGGACGGTAGCAATCAGCCCCAGCATTTT
cdr3_aa: CASSLIPDGSNQPQHF

d_call: TRBD1
clone_size: NA
v_call: TRBV27
j_call: TRBJ2-1
cdr3_nt: TGTGCCAGCCAACCCGGACAGGGCTACAATGAGCAGTTCTTC
cdr3_aa: CASQPGQGYNEQFF

d_call: NA
clone_size: few
v_call: TRBV19
j_call: TRBJ2-5
cdr3_nt: TGTGCCAGTAGGGGGGGAGAGACCCAGTACTTC
cdr3_aa: CASRGGETQYF

d_call: TRBD1
clone_size: NA
v_call: TRBV2
j_call: TRBJ1-1
cdr3_nt: TGTGCCAGCAGTTTAGACAGGGGTGCCGGGACTGAAGCTTTCTTT
cdr3_aa: CASSLDRGAGTEAFF

d_call: TRBD1
clone_size: few
v_call: TRBV29-1
j_call: TRBJ1-2
cdr3_nt: TGCAGCGTCCCCCCGGGGACAGGGGACGGCTACACCTTC
cdr3_aa: CSVPPGTGDGYTF

d_call: NA
clone_size: NA
v_call: TRBV19
j_call: TRBJ2-5
cdr3_nt: TGTGCCAGTAGTATAGGTGGGACACCCCAAGAGACCCAGTACTTC
cdr3_aa: CASSIGGTPQETQYF

d_call: NA
clone_size: NA
v_call: TRBV2
j_call: TRBJ1-1
cdr3_nt: TGTGCCAGCAGTGAAGGACTCTGGCCTCTCACTGAAGCTTTCTTT
cdr3_aa: CASSEGLWPLTEAFF

d_call: TRBD2
clone_size: NA
v_call: TRBV14
j_call: TRBJ2-2
cdr3_nt: TGTGCCAGCAGCCAGGGTAGACTAGCGGGAGCCGGGGAGCTGTTTTTT
cdr3_aa: CASSQGRLAGAGELFF

d_call: NA
clone_size: NA
v_call: TRBV11-2
j_call: TRBJ1-3
cdr3_nt: TGTGCCAGCAGCTTGGACGTGACCATATATTTT
cdr3_aa: CASSLDVTIYF

d_call: NA
clone_size: NA
v_call: TRBV6-5
j_call: TRBJ2-6
cdr3_nt: TGTGCCAGCAGTTACTATAACTCTGGGGCCAACGTCCTGACTTTC
cdr3_aa: CASSYYNSGANVLTF

d_call: NA
clone_size: NA
v_call: TRBV19
j_call: TRBJ2-3
cdr3_nt: TGTGCCAGTAGTATAGACATCACAGATACGCAGTATTTT
cdr3_aa: CASSIDITDTQYF

d_call: NA
clone_size: NA
v_call: TRBV7-9
j_call: TRBJ2-2
cdr3_nt: TGTGCCAGCAATACACTGCGGGACACTCGTACCGGGGAGCTGTTTTTT
cdr3_aa: CASNTLRDTRTGELFF

d_call: NA
clone_size: NA
v_call: TRBV20-1
j_call: TRBJ2-3
cdr3_nt: TGCAGTGCTGGGCGAGCGGATACGCAGTATTTT
cdr3_aa: CSAGRADTQYF

d_call: NA
clone_size: once
v_call: TRBV19
j_call: TRBJ1-1
cdr3_nt: TGTGCCAGTAGTATAGATCAGGGCCCCGACACTGAAGCTTTCTTT
cdr3_aa: CASSIDQGPDTEAFF